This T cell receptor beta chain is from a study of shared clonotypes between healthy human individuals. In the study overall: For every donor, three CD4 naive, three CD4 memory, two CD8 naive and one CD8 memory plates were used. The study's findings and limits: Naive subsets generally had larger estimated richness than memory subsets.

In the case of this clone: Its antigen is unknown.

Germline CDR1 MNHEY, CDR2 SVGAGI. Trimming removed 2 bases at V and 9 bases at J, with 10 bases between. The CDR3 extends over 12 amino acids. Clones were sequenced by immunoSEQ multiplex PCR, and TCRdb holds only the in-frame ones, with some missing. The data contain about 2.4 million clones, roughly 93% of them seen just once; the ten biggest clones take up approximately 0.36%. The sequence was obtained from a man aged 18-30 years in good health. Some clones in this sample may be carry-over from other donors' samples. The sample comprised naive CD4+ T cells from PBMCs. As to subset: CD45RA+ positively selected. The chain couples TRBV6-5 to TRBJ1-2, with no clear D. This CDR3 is CASSYDTNSYTF. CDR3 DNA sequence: TGTGCCAGCAGTTACGACACTAACAGCTACACCTTC.